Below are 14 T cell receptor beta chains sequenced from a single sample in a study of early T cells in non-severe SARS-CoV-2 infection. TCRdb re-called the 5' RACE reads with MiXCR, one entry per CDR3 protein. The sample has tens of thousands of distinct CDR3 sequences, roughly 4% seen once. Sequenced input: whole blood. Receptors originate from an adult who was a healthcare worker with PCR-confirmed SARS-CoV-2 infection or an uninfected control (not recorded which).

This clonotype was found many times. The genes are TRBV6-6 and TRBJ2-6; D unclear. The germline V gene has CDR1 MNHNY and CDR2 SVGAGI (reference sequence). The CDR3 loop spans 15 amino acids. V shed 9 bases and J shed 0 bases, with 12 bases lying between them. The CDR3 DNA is TGTGCCAGTAGTCCCCCGAACTCTGGGGCCAACGTCCTGACTTTC. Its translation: CASSPPNSGANVLTF.

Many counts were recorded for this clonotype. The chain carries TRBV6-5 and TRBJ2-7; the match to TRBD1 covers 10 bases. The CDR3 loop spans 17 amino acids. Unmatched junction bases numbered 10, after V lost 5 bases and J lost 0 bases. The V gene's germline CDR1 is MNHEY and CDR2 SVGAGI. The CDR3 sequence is CASSRGGTGAISYEQYF. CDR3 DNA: TGTGCCAGCAGTCGTGGGGGGACAGGGGCGATCTCCTACGAGCAGTACTTC.

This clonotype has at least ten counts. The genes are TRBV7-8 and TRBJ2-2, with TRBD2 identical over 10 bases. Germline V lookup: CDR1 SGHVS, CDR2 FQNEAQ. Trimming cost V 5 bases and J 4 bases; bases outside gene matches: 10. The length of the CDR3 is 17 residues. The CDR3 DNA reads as TGTGCCAGCAGCCAACGGACTAGCGGTGGCGGCACCGGGGAGCTGTTTTTT. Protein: CASSQRTSGGGTGELFF.

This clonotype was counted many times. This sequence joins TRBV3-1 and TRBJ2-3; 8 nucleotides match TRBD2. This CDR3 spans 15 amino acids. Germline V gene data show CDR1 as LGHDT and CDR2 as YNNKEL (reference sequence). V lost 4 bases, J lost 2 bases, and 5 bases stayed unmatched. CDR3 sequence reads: CASSRTSGYTDTQYF. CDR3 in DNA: TGTGCCAGCAGCCGTACTAGCGGCTACACAGATACGCAGTATTTT.

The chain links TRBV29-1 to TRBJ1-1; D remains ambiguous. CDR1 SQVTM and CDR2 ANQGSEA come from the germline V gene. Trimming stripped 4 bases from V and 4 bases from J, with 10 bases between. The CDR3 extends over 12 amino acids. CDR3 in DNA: TGCAGCGTTGTTGGCGACGGCACTGAAGCTTTCTTT. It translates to CSVVGDGTEAFF.

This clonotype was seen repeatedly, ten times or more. CDR3 in amino acids: CASSAGGTSYEQYF. The CDR3 DNA follows: TGCGCCAGCAGCGCGGGGGGGACCTCCTACGAGCAGTACTTC. The V and J genes are TRBV5-1 and TRBJ2-7, with TRBD2 matching over 9 bases. The V and J ends lost 4 bases and 0 bases, in that order; junction bases with no gene match: 2. Germline values: CDR1 SGHRS, CDR2 YFSETQ. This CDR3 has 14 residues.

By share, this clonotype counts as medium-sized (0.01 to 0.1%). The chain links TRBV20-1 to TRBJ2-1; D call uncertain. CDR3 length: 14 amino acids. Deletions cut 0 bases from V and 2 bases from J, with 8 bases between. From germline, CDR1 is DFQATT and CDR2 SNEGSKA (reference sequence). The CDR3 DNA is TGCAGTGCTAGAGATATGGGTCCCTACAATGAGCAGTTCTTC. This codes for CSARDMGPYNEQFF.

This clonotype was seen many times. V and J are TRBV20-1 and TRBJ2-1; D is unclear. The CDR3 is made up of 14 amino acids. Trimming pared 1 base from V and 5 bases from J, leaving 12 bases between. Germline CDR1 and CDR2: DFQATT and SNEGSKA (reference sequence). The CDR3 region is CSARAPSPDNEQFF. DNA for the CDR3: TGCAGTGCTAGAGCCCCTTCGCCCGACAATGAGCAGTTCTTC.

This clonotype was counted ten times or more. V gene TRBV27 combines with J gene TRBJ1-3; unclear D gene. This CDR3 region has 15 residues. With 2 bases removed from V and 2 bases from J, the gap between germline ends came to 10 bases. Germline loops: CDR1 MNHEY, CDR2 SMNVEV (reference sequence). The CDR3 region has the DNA TGTGCCAGCAGTTTAACGGGAGCCACTGGAAACACCATATATTTT. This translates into CASSLTGATGNTIYF.

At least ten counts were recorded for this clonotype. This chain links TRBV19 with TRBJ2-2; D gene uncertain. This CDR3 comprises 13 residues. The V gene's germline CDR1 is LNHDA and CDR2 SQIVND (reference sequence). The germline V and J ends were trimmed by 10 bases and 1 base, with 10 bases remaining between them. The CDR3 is CAIGSGNTGELFF. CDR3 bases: TGTGCCATCGGTTCAGGGAACACCGGGGAGCTGTTTTTT. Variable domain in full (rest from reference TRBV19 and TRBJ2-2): DGGITQSPKYLFRKEGQNVTLSCEQNLNHDAMYWYRQDPGQGLRLIYYSQIVNDFQKGDIAEGYSVSREKKESFPLTVTSAQKNPTAFYLCAIGSGNTGELFFGEGSRLTVL.

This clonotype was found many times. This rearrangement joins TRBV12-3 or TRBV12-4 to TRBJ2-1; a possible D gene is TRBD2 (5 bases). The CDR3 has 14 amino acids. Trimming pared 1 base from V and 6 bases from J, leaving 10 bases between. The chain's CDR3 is CASSLGPSGNEQFF. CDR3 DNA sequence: TGTGCCAGCAGTTTAGGGCCGAGCGGCAATGAGCAGTTCTTC.

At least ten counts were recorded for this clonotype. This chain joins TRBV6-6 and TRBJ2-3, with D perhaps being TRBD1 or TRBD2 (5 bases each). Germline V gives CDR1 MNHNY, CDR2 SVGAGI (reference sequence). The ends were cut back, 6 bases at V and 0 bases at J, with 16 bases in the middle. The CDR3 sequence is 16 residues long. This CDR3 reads CASRRTGTASTDTQYF. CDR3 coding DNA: TGTGCCAGCAGACGTACCGGGACCGCTAGCACAGATACGCAGTATTTT.

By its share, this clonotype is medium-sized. The CDR3 reads CASSLAPGRKYSNQPQHF. CDR3 nucleotide sequence: TGTGCCAGCAGCTTAGCCCCCGGAAGAAAATATAGCAATCAGCCCCAGCATTTT. V is TRBV7-6 and J is TRBJ1-5; no clear D. Germline V gene data show CDR1 as SGHVS and CDR2 as FNYEAQ. V was shortened by 0 bases and J by 0 bases, with 15 bases between the two germline ends. CDR3 size: 18 residues.

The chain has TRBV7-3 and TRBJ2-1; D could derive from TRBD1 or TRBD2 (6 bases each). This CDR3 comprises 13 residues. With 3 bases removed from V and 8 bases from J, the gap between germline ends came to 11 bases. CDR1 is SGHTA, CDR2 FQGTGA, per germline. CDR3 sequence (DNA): TGTGCCAGCAGCTTTGGTAGGGGGGATGAGCAGTTCTTC. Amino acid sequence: CASSFGRGDEQFF.